The rows below give T cell receptor beta chains drawn from one sample of a study of CD8+CD57+ T cells in acquired aplastic anemia. TCRdb re-analysed the reads in MiXCR, keeping a single row per CDR3 protein. The table records some 160,000 distinct CDR3 sequences, 47% of them present only once. Sequencing was carried out using sorted CD4+, CD8+, or CD8+CD57+ T cells (not recorded which) from PBMCs. Receptors originate from a human donor with aplastic anemia. Each CDR3 is given with its conserved first and last residue. A D gene is named only where the DNA matches it firmly. The size of a clone is reported for some rows only, either as once, few or many, or as a class for expanded clones.

D	V	size	J	DNA	CDR3
-	TRBV19	-	TRBJ2-6	TGTGCCAGTAGTCCAAGACTGCCTGGGGCCAACGTCCTGACTTTC	CASSPRLPGANVLTF
-	TRBV24-1	-	TRBJ2-7	TGTGCCACCAGTGATTCCGGACCACTTCCGGAGCAGTACTTC	CATSDSGPLPEQYF
TRBD1	TRBV5-1	-	TRBJ1-1	TGCGCCAGCAGCCCCCGGGACAGGGGGGGGTTGAACACTGAAGCTTTCTTC	CASSPRDRGGLNTEAFF
-	TRBV2	-	TRBJ1-4	TGTGCCAGCAGGGGAAGTGGGGCAGGTAATGAAAAACTGTTTTTT	CASRGSGAGNEKLFF
TRBD1	TRBV7-6	-	TRBJ2-3	TGTGCCAGCAGCCCCGACAGGGCTAAGGTTACGCAGTATTTT	CASSPDRAKVTQYF
-	TRBV29-1	-	TRBJ2-1	TGCAGCGTTGTCTTCGGCTCCCAGGAAGGCCTGTTCTTC	CSVVFGSQEGLFF
-	TRBV20-1	many	TRBJ1-5	TGCAGTGCTAGAGGCCGGGACTCCCAGCATTTT	CSARGRDSQHF
TRBD1	TRBV15	-	TRBJ1-1	TGTGCCACCAGCAGAGGGGACAGGGAGGGAGCTTTCTTT	CATSRGDREGAFF
-	TRBV7-2	many	TRBJ2-7	TGTGCCAGCAGCCGGGAGTACATCTACGAGCAGTACTTC	CASSREYIYEQYF
-	TRBV20-1	-	TRBJ1-2	TGCAGTGCGTCCCAGCTACCCTATGGCTACACCTTC	CSASQLPYGYTF
TRBD1	TRBV4-2	few	TRBJ1-3	TGTGCCAGCAGCGCCAGGGGGCAGGGCCTCTCTGGAAACACCATATATTTT	CASSARGQGLSGNTIYF
-	TRBV29-1	once	TRBJ1-1	TGCAGCGTGATGAGGGGCCTGGGGACTGAAGCTTTCTTT	CSVMRGLGTEAFF
-	TRBV10-2	-	TRBJ2-3	TGCGCCAGCAGTGAACGGGACGATCGTTATGATAGCACAGATACGCAGTATTTT	CASSERDDRYDSTDTQYF
-	TRBV7-8	-	TRBJ2-5	TGTGCCAGCTATAGGTGGGTGGGAGAGACCCAGTACTTC	CASYRWVGETQYF
-	TRBV5-1	few	TRBJ1-2	TGCGCCAGCAGCTTGGCTCTTTCAGGGTTTGGCTACACCTTC	CASSLALSGFGYTF
-	TRBV6-4	many	TRBJ1-2	TGTGCCAGCAGGGACAGAGCCTATGGCTACACCTTC	CASRDRAYGYTF
-	TRBV7-6	many	TRBJ2-2	TGTGCCAGCAGCCCAACCGGGGAGCTGTTTTTT	CASSPTGELFF
TRBD1	TRBV6-5	-	TRBJ1-5	TGTGCCAGCAGTTCCGGGACAGGGTATAGCAATCAGCCCCAGCATTTT	CASSSGTGYSNQPQHF
-	TRBV20-1	-	TRBJ2-2	TGCAGTGCTAGCGGGGAGCTGTTTTTT	CSASGELFF
TRBD2	TRBV15	-	TRBJ2-7	TGTGCCACCAGCAGGGCAAGTCCAGCGGGGGACGAGCAGTACTTC	CATSRASPAGDEQYF
TRBD1	TRBV20-1	-	TRBJ2-5	TGCAGTGCTCGCGTAGGGGGCGGGTTAGGGACCCAGTACTTC	CSARVGGGLGTQYF
-	TRBV7-9	few	TRBJ2-7	TGTGCCAGCACCACTGGGGGTGTCTCCTACGAGCAGTACTTC	CASTTGGVSYEQYF
-	TRBV3-1	-	TRBJ2-3	TGTGCCAGCAGCCAAGAACCTGGACGTACGCAGTATTTT	CASSQEPGRTQYF
TRBD1	TRBV12-5	few	TRBJ1-1	TGTGCTAGTGCTGTACAGGGGGACGACACTGAAGCTTTCTTT	CASAVQGDDTEAFF
-	TRBV9	-	TRBJ1-1	TGTGCCAGCAGCGCCCCAGGGAACACTGAAGCTTTCTTT	CASSAPGNTEAFF
-	TRBV9	few	TRBJ2-2	TGTGCCAGCAACCACAACACCGGGGAGCTGTTTTTT	CASNHNTGELFF
-	TRBV5-1	many	TRBJ2-7	TGCGCCAGCAGCTACCGGGACACCTTCCCTCAGGAGCAGTACTTC	CASSYRDTFPQEQYF
-	TRBV7-2	many	TRBJ2-1	TGTGCCAGCAGCTTAAGAGCAGGGAAGAATGAGCAGTTCTTC	CASSLRAGKNEQFF
TRBD1	TRBV2	-	TRBJ2-7	TGTGCCAGCTCCCGGACAGGCCCCCGCTACGAGCAGTACTTC	CASSRTGPRYEQYF
-	TRBV15	-	TRBJ1-4	TGTGCCACCAGCAGAGATCGGGGAGGCGAGAGAGACCTGTTTTTT	CATSRDRGGERDLFF
TRBD1	TRBV9	-	TRBJ1-2	TGTACCAGCAGCGTAGGACAGGGCTTCCTTGACTACACCTTC	CTSSVGQGFLDYTF
TRBD1	TRBV12-3/TRBV12-4	-	TRBJ1-5	TGTGCCAGCAGTTCCCAGGGGGGACAGCTCAATCAGCCCCAGCATTTT	CASSSQGGQLNQPQHF
TRBD1	TRBV24-1	-	TRBJ2-3	TGTGCCACCAGTGACCCTCGGACAGGGGTTTACACAGATACGCAGTATTTT	CATSDPRTGVYTDTQYF
-	TRBV5-1	many	TRBJ2-1	TGCGCCAGCAGCTTGGCCTCGCTCAATGAGCAGTTCTTC	CASSLASLNEQFF
TRBD1	TRBV24-1	-	TRBJ1-2	TGTGCCACCAGTGGAACGGGACAGGAGAGAAATGGCTACACCTTC	CATSGTGQERNGYTF
-	TRBV4-1	many	TRBJ1-2	TGCGCCAGCAGCCTTAGGGAGGGGGGGTCCTATGGCTACACCTTC	CASSLREGGSYGYTF